This TCR beta chain was sequenced for a study of blood T cell repertoires in COVID-19 (dated by TCRdb to 2018 to 2020). Study-level background: Samples covering the acute and convalescent phases of COVID-19 were provided by collaborators in the United States, Italy and Spain. The prospective study material was composed of cDNA or gDNA derived from T cells, B-cell-depleted T cells, or PBMCs. Deeply sampled blood TCRbeta repertoires from subjects exposed to, actively infected with, or recovered from COVID-19 were included in the dataset. The repertoires were made available in a free public database intended to serve as a resource for research on the immune response to SARS-CoV-2. Samples were obtained from the ongoing ImmuneRACE study (first 160 participants) and from 1,254 subjects provided by 6 global collaborators. A de-identified subject ID, COVID-19 status, age in years and sex were almost always included in the sample metadata. HLA class I and class II types, where available, came from metadata supplied by the sample provider rather than from assay-based typing.

V is clipped by 2 bases and J by 3 bases, and the sequence between their germline boundaries is 13 bases long. The CDR3 runs 15 residues from the cysteine to the phenylalanine. Only the CDR3 DNA is retained, 45 bases long and in frame from the first base. From a lookup of the germline V gene, CDR1 and CDR2 are MNHEY and SVGAGI. The study at large found these results: How much clinical and demographic metadata was included differed by source and by participant, and the metadata was provided uncurated.

Samples from volunteer blood donors who had recovered from COVID-19 were contributed by a second Seattle source. Collaborating institutions collected whole blood in K2EDTA tubes following their own protocols. For TCRbeta analysis, collaborators shipped samples as frozen whole blood, isolated PBMCs, or DNA extracted from either of those sample types. Regarding this clone: Its antigen remains undetermined. Per-nucleotide qualities are absent, and no much larger clonotype sits a single base away.

TCRbeta CDR3 regions were amplified from genomic DNA using the immunoSEQ Assay, a bias-controlled multiplex PCR. As for the original processing: The number of nucleated cells in each sample was estimated from the amplification of reference gene primers within the assay. To quantify the absolute abundance of each unique TCRbeta CDR3 rearrangement, sequence reads were collapsed and filtered. Productive Simpson clonality was computed per sample as the square root of Simpson's diversity index over productive rearrangements. Sourced from immuneACCESS, this table was stored by TCRdb with only in-frame sequences that have V and J called. A share of the clones is absent; for the studies checked, an unresolved V gene accounts for under half, and the remainder has no known explanation. The DNA gave D and trimming, while V, J and clone size come from that table. Here the sample has about 220,000 clones; approximately 80% occur a single time. Roughly 5.3% of the sample belongs to the ten largest clones.

The receptor's source is a woman aged 55-69 years who had recovered from COVID-19. The sequence is built from TRBV6-5 and TRBJ1-1, and possibly TRBD1, on 6 matching bases. The specimen was peripheral blood. The CDR3 region reads CASSYEDRRDTEAFF. The nucleotide sequence reads as follows: TGTGCCAGCAGTTACGAGGACAGAAGGGACACTGAAGCTTTCTTT.